The present T cell receptor (beta chain) was sequenced within a study of T-cell reconstitution after alpha-beta-depleted transplantation in children (TCRdb year 2016). Study-wide context: Using TCR repertoire profiling, the study followed T-cell immune reconstitution in a quantitative way in children after TCRalphabeta/CD19-depleted allogeneic hematopoietic cell transplantation.

The label giving this sample's treatment or condition can be read as: allogeneic hematopoietic cell transplantation with graft depleted of TCRalphabeta T cells and CD19 B cells. TCRalphabeta/CD19-depleted allogeneic hematopoietic cell grafts were given to the transplant recipients, all of whom were children. What the authors observed across the whole study: The high TCRbeta diversity at day 60 in some patients was ascribed to recipient T cells and intrathymic progenitors that had survived conditioning. The apparently early alphabetaT-cell count recovery about two months after transplant was reportedly dependent on only several hundred rapidly expanded clones derived from non-depleted graft cells. Over subsequent months, a decline in hyperexpanded clone frequencies was noted, and after one year, T-cell counts and TCRbeta diversity were mostly ascribed to newly produced T cells.

A remark on this clonotype: It lacks a known antigen. The input lacks base qualities; no much larger clone sits a single base away.

Receptor libraries were prepared by PCR. This sample was sequenced with an Illumina HiSeq 2500. TCR library preparation used molecular barcoding, with unique molecular identifiers applied to normalize quantification of the TCRbeta repertoire. TCRdb passed the public sequencing reads through fastp at Q25 and MiXCR, retaining productive beta sequences. Each record represents a unique CDR3 protein, reported with the most common genes and DNA among its rows. The table for this sample lists 45,000 to 60,000 distinct CDR3 sequences; about 50% of them were counted only once. Of the sample, more than 30% falls within the top ten clones. Sequencing used peripheral blood, obtained before TCRalphabeta/CD19-depleted stem cell transplant. The receptor was derived from a boy in the first two years of life with SCID, due to receive a stem cell transplant.

The DNA reads as follows: TGCAGTGCTAGGGGGAGCTCACGCACCTACAATGAGCAGTTCTTC. Translation gives CSARGSSRTYNEQFF. This chain joins TRBV20-1 to TRBJ2-1; TRBD2 is a weak D gene call, 5 bases matching. Relative to germline, V is 3 bases shorter and J is 2 bases shorter, with 14 bases between their ends. From its cysteine to its phenylalanine, the CDR3 spans 15 amino acids. Just CDR3 DNA is preserved here, 45 bases in frame from base 1. CDR1 and CDR2, per the germline V gene (reference sequence), are DFQATT and SNEGSKA.